This TCR beta chain was recorded in a study of shared clonotypes between healthy human individuals. Trimming took off 4 bases at V and 12 bases at J, with 9 bases between the two ends. This CDR3 has 11 residues. Per germline, CDR1 ENHRY and CDR2 SYGVKD. Study outcomes and limitations: Shared clonotypes across all four donors exceeded non-shared ones in generation probability.

This clone was seen a few times. Its antigen is still unknown. This table comes from immunoSEQ multiplex PCR, and its TCRdb copy is limited to in-frame clones, with some not included. This table has 2 million to 3 million clones, approximately 94% appearing once. Sequences were obtained from naive CD4+ T cells sorted from blood. Subset: CD45RA+ positively selected. The receptor comes from a man aged 18 to 29 in good health. The rearrangement links TRBV10-3 to TRBJ1-4; maybe TRBD1 (5 bases). CDR3 residues: CAISGGGELFF. CDR3 coding DNA: TGTGCCATCAGTGGAGGAGGGGAACTGTTTTTT.